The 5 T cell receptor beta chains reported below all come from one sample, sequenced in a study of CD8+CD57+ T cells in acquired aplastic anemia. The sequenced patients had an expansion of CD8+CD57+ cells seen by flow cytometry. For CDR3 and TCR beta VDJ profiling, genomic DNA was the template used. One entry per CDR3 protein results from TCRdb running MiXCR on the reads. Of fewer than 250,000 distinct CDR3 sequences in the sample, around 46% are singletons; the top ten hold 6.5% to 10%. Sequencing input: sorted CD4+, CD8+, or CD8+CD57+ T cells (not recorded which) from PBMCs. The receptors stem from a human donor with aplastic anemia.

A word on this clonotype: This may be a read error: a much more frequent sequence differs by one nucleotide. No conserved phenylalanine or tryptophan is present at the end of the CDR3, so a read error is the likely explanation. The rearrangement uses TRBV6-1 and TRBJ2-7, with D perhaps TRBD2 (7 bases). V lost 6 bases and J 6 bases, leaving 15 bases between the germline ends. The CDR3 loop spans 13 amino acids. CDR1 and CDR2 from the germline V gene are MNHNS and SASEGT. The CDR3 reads CASSDGGRVEQYL. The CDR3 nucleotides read TGTGCCAGCAGCGACGGGGGGCGGGTCGAGCAGTACCTC.

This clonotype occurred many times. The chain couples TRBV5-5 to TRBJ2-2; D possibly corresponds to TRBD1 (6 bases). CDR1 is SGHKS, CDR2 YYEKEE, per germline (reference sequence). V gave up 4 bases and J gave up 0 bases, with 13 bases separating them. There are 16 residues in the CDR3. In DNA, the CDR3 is TGTGCCAGCAGCAACGGGGACAACGCGAACACCGGGGAGCTGTTTTTT. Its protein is CASSNGDNANTGELFF. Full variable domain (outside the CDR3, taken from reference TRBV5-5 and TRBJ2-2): DAGVTQSPTHLIKTRGQQVTLRCSPISGHKSVSWYQQVLGQGPQFIFQYYEKEERGRGNFPDRFSARQFPNYSSELNVNALLLGDSALYLCASSNGDNANTGELFFGEGSRLTVL.

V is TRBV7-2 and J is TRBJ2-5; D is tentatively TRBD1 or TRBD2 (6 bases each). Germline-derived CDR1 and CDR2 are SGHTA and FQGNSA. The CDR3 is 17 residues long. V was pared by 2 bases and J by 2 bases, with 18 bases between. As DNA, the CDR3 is TGTGCCAGCAGCTTAAGCAGGGGTGGGGGGCAGCAAGAGACCCAGTACTTC. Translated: CASSLSRGGGQQETQYF.

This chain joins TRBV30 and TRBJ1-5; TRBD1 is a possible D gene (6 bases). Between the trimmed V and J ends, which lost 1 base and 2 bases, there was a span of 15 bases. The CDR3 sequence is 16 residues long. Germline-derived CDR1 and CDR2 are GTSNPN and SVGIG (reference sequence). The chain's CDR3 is CAWSARGAPGNQPQHF. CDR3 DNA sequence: TGTGCCTGGAGTGCAAGGGGGGCGCCGGGCAATCAGCCCCAGCATTTT.

The chain's CDR3 is CASSQSEFTEAFF. For the CDR3, the DNA is TGCGCCAGCAGCCAATCGGAGTTCACTGAAGCTTTCTTT. The gene calls are TRBV4-1 and TRBJ1-1; no clear D gene. CDR3 length: 13 amino acids. Looked up from germline, CDR1 is MGHRA and CDR2 is YSYEKL. V gave up 2 bases and J gave up 4 bases, with 8 bases separating them.